The entry that follows covers one T cell receptor (beta chain) sequence. Its specificity is unknown. CDR1 is SQVTM and CDR2 is ANQGSEA in the germline V gene. Trimming took 7 bases from V and 6 from J; bases not matched to a gene: 10. This CDR3 is 13 amino acids long. These data come from a study of T cell responses to AZD1222 COVID-19 vaccine. For the study at large: Researchers grouped second doses given at about 4 or about 12 weeks into one pool. Study outcomes and limitations: The donors showed a predominance of white British ancestry and of females, with possible underestimation of clonal diversity. Along spike, vaccine-associated CD4 TCRs were found throughout, with dominance at 160-218 and 743-854.

The method was immunoSEQ multiplex PCR; TCRdb's version includes in-frame clones alone and lacks a portion of them. The sample shows 90,000 to 120,000 clones, 90% to 95% of them seen only once. This TCR came from an adult in good health. The chain is built from TRBV29-1 and TRBJ1-2; TRBD1 agrees at 8 bases. The sample here was peripheral blood, taken on day 0 of AZD1222 vaccination. CDR3 sequence reads: CSATDRGIDGYTF. The DNA for the CDR3 is TGCAGCGCGACCGACAGGGGCATTGATGGCTACACCTTC.